Below, 26 T cell receptor beta chains from the same sample are listed, as sequenced in a study of cytomegalovirus exposure and HLA in healthy donors. Assay: immunoSEQ multiplex PCR; the TCRdb copy retains only in-frame clones and omits some. The sample has roughly 73,000 clones, approximately 95% seen once. The specimen sequenced was PBMCs. The receptors were sampled from a man younger than 35 in good health and CMV-seronegative.

This chain uses TRBV19 with TRBJ2-3; 7 positions match TRBD2. The CDR3 length is 15 residues. Germline CDR1 reads LNHDA; CDR2 reads SQIVND (reference sequence). V shed 3 bases and J 2 bases; nucleotides not matched to a gene: 5. The CDR3 here is CASSITRDYTDTQYF. CDR3 coding DNA: TGTGCCAGTAGTATCACCCGGGACTACACAGATACGCAGTATTTT. The complete variable domain, with remaining parts taken from reference TRBV19 and TRBJ2-3, reads DGGITQSPKYLFRKEGQNVTLSCEQNLNHDAMYWYRQDPGQGLRLIYYSQIVNDFQKGDIAEGYSVSREKKESFPLTVTSAQKNPTAFYLCASSITRDYTDTQYFGPGTRLTVL.

The J gene is TRBJ2-1, the V gene TRBV9; D is undetermined. The CDR3 extends over 13 amino acids. Trimming removed 2 bases from V and 2 bases from J, with 5 bases in between. Germline loops: CDR1 SGDLS, CDR2 YYNGEE. This CDR3 is CASSVGPYNEQFF. DNA of the CDR3: TGTGCCAGCAGCGTCGGTCCCTACAATGAGCAGTTCTTC. The entire variable domain, with the rest obtained from reference TRBV9 and TRBJ2-1, is as follows: DSGVTQTPKHLITATGQRVTLRCSPRSGDLSVYWYQQSLDQGLQFLIQYYNGEERAKGNILERFSAQQFPDLHSELNLSSLELGDSALYFCASSVGPYNEQFFGPGTRLTVL.

The J gene is TRBJ2-7, the V gene TRBV7-2, with a tentative D call TRBD2 (5 bases). The CDR3 runs to 14 residues. Germline V gene data show CDR1 as SGHTA and CDR2 as FQGNSA. V lost 1 base and J 5 bases, leaving 12 bases between the germline ends. The CDR3 nucleotides are TGTGCCAGCAGCTTAGGTGGAGGACCCAACGAGCAGTACTTC. Its protein product is CASSLGGGPNEQYF.

This clone was seen once. The V and J genes are TRBV30 and TRBJ2-1, with TRBD2 matching over 9 bases. Germline CDR1 and CDR2: GTSNPN and SVGIG (reference sequence). This CDR3 contains 15 residues. Trimming took 2 bases from V and 4 from J; bases not matched to a gene: 6. CDR3 sequence reads: CAWSYGGGGYNEQFF. The CDR3 DNA sequence: TGTGCCTGGAGTTATGGCGGGGGGGGATACAATGAGCAGTTCTTC. The full variable domain, rest sourced from reference TRBV30 and TRBJ2-1, is SQTIHQWPATLVQPVGSPLSLECTVEGTSNPNLYWYRQAAGRGLQLLFYSVGIGQISSEVPQNLSASRPQDRQFILSSKKLLLSDSGFYLCAWSYGGGGYNEQFFGPGTRLTVL.

The V call is TRBV5-5, the J call TRBJ2-7, with a tentative D call TRBD1 (6 bases). The V end lost 5 bases, the J end lost 4 bases, and 16 bases lay between the germline ends. This CDR3 comprises 14 residues. CDR1 is SGHKS and CDR2 is YYEKEE in the germline V gene (reference sequence). The CDR3 nucleotides read TGTGCCAGCAGATGGGAGCAGGGGACGTACGAGCAGTACTTC. Protein sequence: CASRWEQGTYEQYF.

This clone showed up just once. The chain recombines TRBV5-4 with TRBJ1-2; no firm D call. The CDR3 is 12 amino acids. CDR1 and CDR2 from the germline V gene are SGHNT and YYREEE (reference sequence). Trimming cost V 4 bases and J 8 bases, with 12 bases left between them. CDR3 bases: TGTGCCAGCAGCCCCTCCGGGTTAGGCTACACCTTC. Translated: CASSPSGLGYTF. Looking up the rest from reference TRBV5-4 and TRBJ1-2 gives the full variable domain: ETGVTQSPTHLIKTRGQQVTLRCSSQSGHNTVSWYQQALGQGPQFIFQYYREEENGRGNFPPRFSGLQFPNYSSELNVNALELDDSALYLCASSPSGLGYTFGSGTRLTVV.

The rearrangement links TRBV28 to TRBJ2-1; 7 bases map to TRBD1. The length of the CDR3 is 16 residues. The ends lost 4 bases at V and 8 bases at J; junction bases unmatched: 14. Germline assignment: CDR1 MDHEN and CDR2 SYDVKM. The DNA for the CDR3 is TGTGCCAGCAGTTCCGCACAGGGGAGATATATGGATGAGCAGTTCTTC. As protein: CASSSAQGRYMDEQFF.

The chain links TRBV4-3 to TRBJ2-7, with D possibly matching TRBD1 (5 bases). The germline CDR1 and CDR2 sequences are LGHNA and YSLEER. V shed 0 bases and J shed 3 bases, with 12 bases lying between them. This CDR3 contains 15 residues. The DNA for the CDR3 is TGCGCCAGCAGCCAAGATCCTACAGGTTACTACGAGCAGTACTTC. Translation: CASSQDPTGYYEQYF.

V and J are TRBV27 and TRBJ2-5; maybe TRBD2 (5 bases). Trimming left V 6 bases short and J 2 bases short, with 22 bases between. Looked up from germline, CDR1 is MNHEY and CDR2 is SMNVEV (reference sequence). The CDR3 runs to 17 residues. CDR3 sequence: CASSPIPSLEVQETQYF. In nucleotides, the CDR3 is TGTGCCAGCAGCCCGATACCTTCACTAGAGGTGCAAGAGACCCAGTACTTC.

This clone was recorded only once. The chain recombines TRBV7-3 with TRBJ2-3; the match to TRBD2 covers 8 bases. Per germline, CDR1 SGHTA and CDR2 FQGTGA. V lost 2 bases to trimming and J lost 2 bases; unmatched junction nucleotides: 3. CDR3 length equals 15 residues. The CDR3 loop is CASSLVAGITDTQYF. DNA for the CDR3: TGTGCCAGCAGCTTAGTAGCGGGAATCACAGATACGCAGTATTTT.

This chain joins TRBV11-2 and TRBJ2-1; weak D call: TRBD1 (5 bases). CDR1 is SGHAT and CDR2 is FQNNGV in the germline V gene. V was pared by 5 bases and J by 0 bases, with 14 bases between. The CDR3 has 16 residues. As DNA, the CDR3 is TGTGCCAGCAGCCTGACAGCAACCAGCTCCTACAATGAGCAGTTCTTC. Protein sequence: CASSLTATSSYNEQFF.

The V gene is TRBV27, the J gene TRBJ1-2; D is unclear. V dropped 3 bases and J dropped 4 bases, with 12 bases sitting between them. Germline V gene sequence: CDR1 MNHEY, CDR2 SMNVEV (reference sequence). The CDR3 loop spans 14 amino acids. This CDR3 reads CASSFEGPSYGYTF. The CDR3 nucleotides read TGTGCCAGCAGTTTTGAGGGCCCCAGCTATGGCTACACCTTC.

The J gene is TRBJ1-4, the V gene TRBV9; a possible D gene is TRBD1 (6 bases). V lost 3 bases to trimming and J lost 12 bases, with 21 bases between them. From germline, CDR1 is SGDLS and CDR2 YYNGEE. CDR3 length equals 15 residues. CDR3 bases: TGTGCCAGCAGCGCACTGACAGGAATCGGCGAGGAACTGTTTTTT. This gives the protein CASSALTGIGEELFF.

This sequence joins TRBV6-4 and TRBJ2-3, with D perhaps TRBD1 (5 bases). Trimming left V 0 bases short and J 6 bases short, with 7 bases between. CDR1 is MRHNA, CDR2 SNTAGT, per germline. The CDR3 extends over 13 amino acids. The CDR3 here is CASSDSGADTQYF. CDR3 DNA: TGTGCCAGCAGTGACTCAGGGGCGGATACGCAGTATTTT.

CDR3 protein: CASLRDRVASYEQYF. CDR3 bases: TGTGCCAGCCTAAGGGACAGGGTGGCCTCCTACGAGCAGTACTTC. The genes are TRBV2 and TRBJ2-7, with 9 bases lining up with TRBD1. J gave up 0 bases and V 8 bases, and 8 bases lay outside the gene matches. Per the germline V gene, CDR1 is SNHLY and CDR2 is FYNNEI. This CDR3 is built from 15 residues.

This rearrangement joins TRBV6-5 to TRBJ1-2; a possible D gene is TRBD1 (5 bases). The V end lost 3 bases, the J end lost 4 bases, and 15 bases lay between the germline ends. From germline, CDR1 is MNHEY and CDR2 SVGAGI. The CDR3 sequence is 15 residues long. The CDR3 bases are TGTGCCAGCAGTTATCGATCGGGGGTCCGCTATGGCTACACCTTC. Translation: CASSYRSGVRYGYTF.

The count of this clone is one. The genes are TRBV14 and TRBJ2-7; D might be TRBD2 (6 bases). Trimming shortened V by 0 bases and J by 5 bases, and 11 bases separated the two germline ends. Germline V gives CDR1 SGHDN, CDR2 FVKESK. This CDR3 has 14 amino acids. CDR3 DNA: TGTGCCAGCAGCCAAGATGCGGGGCCGGACGAGCAGTACTTC. Protein product: CASSQDAGPDEQYF.

The chain combines TRBV7-3 with TRBJ1-1; TRBD1 matches at 7 bases. Germline values: CDR1 SGHTA, CDR2 FQGTGA. CDR3 size: 14 residues. V trimming: 5 bases; J trimming: 0 bases; junction bases outside the gene matches: 3. The CDR3: CASSPTGLNTEAFF. CDR3 sequence (DNA): TGTGCCAGCAGCCCGACAGGGCTGAACACTGAAGCTTTCTTT.

Concerning this clone: The sample contains more than one DNA sequence encoding this CDR3. V usage is TRBV9 and J usage is TRBJ2-2; a possible D gene is TRBD1 (5 bases). V was clipped by 1 base and J by 1 base, with 5 bases between them. Germline loops: CDR1 SGDLS, CDR2 YYNGEE. The CDR3 is 14 amino acids. The CDR3 protein is CASSVTGNTGELFF. As DNA, the CDR3 is TGTGCCAGCAGCGTAACAGGGAACACCGGGGAGCTGTTTTTT.

V is TRBV11-2 and J is TRBJ2-3; 10 bases map to TRBD2. CDR1 is SGHAT, CDR2 FQNNGV, per germline. The CDR3 is 19 residues long. J lost 4 bases, V lost 2 bases, and 15 bases had no gene match. CDR3 residues: CASSLLSGTSVPKADTQYF. In DNA, the CDR3 is TGTGCCAGCAGCTTACTCTCCGGGACTAGCGTCCCGAAGGCAGATACGCAGTATTTT.

The chain is built from TRBV29-1 and TRBJ2-1, with D possibly TRBD2 on 5 matching bases. CDR3 length equals 16 residues. The germline V and J ends were trimmed by 0 bases and 1 base, with 13 bases remaining between them. Germline V lookup: CDR1 SQVTM, CDR2 ANQGSEA. The CDR3 loop reads CSVEDQPGKSYNEQFF. CDR3 bases: TGCAGCGTTGAAGATCAGCCCGGGAAGTCCTACAATGAGCAGTTCTTC.

The chain recombines TRBV7-2 with TRBJ1-3; 7 positions agree with TRBD1. The V gene end was trimmed by 3 bases and the J gene end by 2 bases; junction bases not matched to a gene: 4. The CDR3 totals 15 residues. CDR1 SGHTA and CDR2 FQGNSA come from the germline V gene. In DNA form, the CDR3 reads TGTGCCAGCAGCTTCGGAGGGGGCACTGGAAACACCATATATTTT. It codes for CASSFGGGTGNTIYF.

V gene TRBV27 combines with J gene TRBJ1-5; D gene unclear. CDR1 MNHEY and CDR2 SMNVEV come from the germline V gene (reference sequence). V lost 2 bases and J 4 bases, leaving 12 bases between the germline ends. This CDR3 has 15 amino acids. The CDR3 spells CASSLGGSVNQPQHF. In DNA form, the CDR3 reads TGTGCCAGCAGTTTAGGAGGCTCGGTGAATCAGCCCCAGCATTTT.

The chain employs TRBV5-1 and TRBJ1-2; 7 nucleotides line up with TRBD1. This CDR3 region has 14 residues. The V gene end was trimmed by 0 bases and the J gene end by 6 bases; junction bases not matched to a gene: 5. Germline CDR1 is SGHRS and CDR2 is YFSETQ. DNA of the CDR3: TGCGCCAGCAGCTTGGGACAGGGTGCCCATGGCTACACCTTC. Translation gives CASSLGQGAHGYTF.

This sequence joins TRBV7-2 and TRBJ1-5; 9 bases agree with TRBD1. Germline V gene data show CDR1 as SGHTA and CDR2 as FQGNSA. The V and J ends lost 5 bases and 9 bases, in that order; junction bases with no gene match: 11. This CDR3 is built from 15 residues. The CDR3 DNA follows: TGTGCCAGCAGCGGGGGGGACAGGGCTGCAGGGCCCCAGCATTTT. Translating it yields CASSGGDRAAGPQHF.

This CDR3 reads CASSSSEGGKGYF. The DNA of the CDR3 is TGTGCCAGCAGTTCATCTGAGGGGGGGAAAGGATATTTT. The rearrangement joins TRBV25-1 to TRBJ1-3; possible D gene TRBD1, 6 bases. CDR1 MGHDK and CDR2 SYGVNS come from the germline V gene. The CDR3 is made up of 13 amino acids. Trimming stripped 5 bases from V and 15 bases from J, with 20 bases between.